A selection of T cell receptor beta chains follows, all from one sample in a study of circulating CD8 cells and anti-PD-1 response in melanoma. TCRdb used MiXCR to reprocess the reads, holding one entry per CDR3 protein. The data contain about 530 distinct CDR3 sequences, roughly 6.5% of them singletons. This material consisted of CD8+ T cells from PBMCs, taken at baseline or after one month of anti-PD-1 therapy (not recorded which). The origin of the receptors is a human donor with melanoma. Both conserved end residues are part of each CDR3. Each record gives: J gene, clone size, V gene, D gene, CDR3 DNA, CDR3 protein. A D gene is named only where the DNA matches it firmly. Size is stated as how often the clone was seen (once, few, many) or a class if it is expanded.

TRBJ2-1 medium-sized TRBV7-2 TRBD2 TGTGCCAGCAGCTTTTTAGCAGCGGGGTATATAAGGGAGCAGTTCTTC CASSFLAAGYIREQFF
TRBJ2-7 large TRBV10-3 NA TGTGCCATCAGTGGGGCGGCGACATCTTCCTACGAGCAGTACTTC CAISGAATSSYEQYF
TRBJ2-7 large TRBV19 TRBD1 TGTGCCAGTACTCCGACAGGGGGAATATACGAGCAGTACTTC CASTPTGGIYEQYF
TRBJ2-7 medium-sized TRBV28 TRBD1 TGTGCCAGCACCATTAGGACAGGGCAAACATACGAGCAGTACTTC CASTIRTGQTYEQYF
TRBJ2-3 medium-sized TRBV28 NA TGTGCCAGCAGTCCTCGTACCCCTCCAGATACGCAGTATTTT CASSPRTPPDTQYF
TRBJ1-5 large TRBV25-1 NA TGTGCCAGCAGGAGGGACGGCGAGAATCAGCCCCAGCATTTT CASRRDGENQPQHF
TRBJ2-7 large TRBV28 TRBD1 TGTGCCAGCAGTCCCGGGAAGGACAGGGACTACGAGCAGTACTTC CASSPGKDRDYEQYF
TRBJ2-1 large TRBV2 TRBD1 TGTGCCAGCAGTGATCAGGGGGCGGTTCGGAATGAGCAGTTCTTC CASSDQGAVRNEQFF
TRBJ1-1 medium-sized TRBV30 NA TGTGCCTGGAGTGTTTCAGTGGAGGCTTTCTTT CAWSVSVEAFF
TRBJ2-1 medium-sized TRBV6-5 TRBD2 TGTGCCACGACTAGCGGCTACAATGAGCAGTTCTTC CATTSGYNEQFF
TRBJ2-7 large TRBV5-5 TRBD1 TGTGCCAGCAGCTCACTCCTTGAGGGGGCTTCCTACGAGCAGTACTTC CASSSLLEGASYEQYF
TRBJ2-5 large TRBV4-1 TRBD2 TGCGCCAGCAGCCAAGGCTCGGGGGGTCAAGAGACCCAGTACTTC CASSQGSGGQETQYF